Listed below are T cell receptor beta chains from one sample, sequenced in a study of blood T cell repertoires in COVID-19. TCRdb keeps only in-frame clones here, not all; method: immunoSEQ multiplex PCR. The sample shows over 70,000 clones, about 77% of them seen only once. The sample comprised peripheral blood. The receptor set was obtained from a woman aged 80 or over with acute or convalescent COVID-19. Both conserved end residues are trimmed from each CDR3. The D gene is left open where the match is weak.

V gene: TRBV19
D gene: TRBD1
CDR3 protein: ASSSAAGTAYEQY

V gene: TRBV7-9
D gene: TRBD1
CDR3 protein: ASSAFQGQSAF

V gene: TRBV7-2
D gene: .
CDR3 protein: ASSLSGLSYNEQF

V gene: TRBV5-5
D gene: TRBD1
CDR3 protein: ASSLGTGDGGYT

V gene: TRBV6-1
D gene: TRBD2
CDR3 protein: ASSWGTSGTYEQY

V gene: TRBV19
D gene: TRBD1
CDR3 protein: ASSLEGTGGLKTEAF

V gene: TRBV27
D gene: .
CDR3 protein: ASSPSNVYEQY

V gene: TRBV5-1
D gene: .
CDR3 protein: ASSPRPQATDTQY

V gene: TRBV7-2
D gene: .
CDR3 protein: ASSSDRYNQPQH

V gene: TRBV10-3
D gene: TRBD1
CDR3 protein: AINRGGDSGEQY

V gene: TRBV5-1
D gene: TRBD1
CDR3 protein: ASSSGTGLTYEQY

V gene: TRBV5-1
D gene: .
CDR3 protein: ASSLEQAFEAF

V gene: TRBV5-6
D gene: .
CDR3 protein: ASSLQGIANYGYT

V gene: TRBV4-1
D gene: TRBD2
CDR3 protein: ASSQVLAALGHEQF

V gene: TRBV29-1
D gene: .
CDR3 protein: SARNTEAF